What follows are 7 T cell receptor beta chains derived from one specimen sequenced in a study of T cell responses to AZD1222 COVID-19 vaccine. Clones were read by immunoSEQ multiplex PCR, and TCRdb kept only the in-frame ones, dropping some. The table has some 200,000 clones, approximately 90% seen once. Sequenced material: peripheral blood, taken on day 0 of AZD1222 vaccination. The receptors here all came from an adult in good health.

J is TRBJ2-3 and V is TRBV20-1, with D hard to call. The CDR3 has 12 amino acids. Trimming took 3 bases from V and 1 from J, leaving 5 bases between them. Per the germline V gene, CDR1 is DFQATT and CDR2 is SNEGSKA (reference sequence). This chain's CDR3 is CSASGGTDTQYF. CDR3 sequence (DNA): TGCAGTGCTAGTGGGGGCACAGATACGCAGTATTTT.

The rearrangement joins TRBV7-2 to TRBJ1-1; D remains unclear. The CDR3 loop spans 19 amino acids. Germline lookup yields CDR1 SGHTA and CDR2 FQGNSA. Trimming stripped 2 bases from V and 1 base from J, with 23 bases between. CDR3 in DNA: TGTGCCAGCAGCTTACTCGCAGGTGCGGTGGGAAGGGAGAACACTGAAGCTTTCTTT. Translated: CASSLLAGAVGRENTEAFF. The entire variable domain, with the rest obtained from reference TRBV7-2 and TRBJ1-1, is as follows: GAGVSQSPSNKVTEKGKDVELRCDPISGHTALYWYRQSLGQGLEFLIYFQGNSAPDKSGLPSDRFSAERTGGSVSTLTIQRTQQEDSAVYLCASSLLAGAVGRENTEAFFGQGTRLTVV.

The chain is built from TRBV6-5 and TRBJ1-6, with no clear D. This CDR3 has 15 amino acids. The germline V gene has CDR1 MNHEY and CDR2 SVGAGI. V was cut by 6 bases and J by 0 bases, with 9 bases left in between. The CDR3 is CASSPGSSYNSPLHF. The CDR3 nucleotides are TGTGCCAGCAGCCCGGGCAGCTCCTATAATTCACCCCTCCACTTT.

The chain employs TRBV6-1 and TRBJ2-7; 7 bases are shared with TRBD2. V gave up 3 bases and J gave up 4 bases; unmatched junction bases: 0. Germline CDR1 reads MNHNS; CDR2 reads SASEGT. The CDR3 sequence is 12 residues long. CDR3 nucleotide sequence: TGTGCCAGCAGTGAGGGGGGGTACGAGCAGTACTTC. Translation gives CASSEGGYEQYF.

The chain links TRBV19 to TRBJ2-7; TRBD1 agrees at 7 bases. This CDR3 contains 15 residues. Looked up from germline, CDR1 is LNHDA and CDR2 is SQIVND (reference sequence). V trimming: 4 bases; J trimming: 2 bases; junction bases outside the gene matches: 8. The CDR3 DNA reads as TGTGCCAGTAGTACAAGAGACAGGGACCCCTACGAGCAGTACTTC. It codes for CASSTRDRDPYEQYF. The whole variable domain, filled in from reference TRBV19 and TRBJ2-7, reads DGGITQSPKYLFRKEGQNVTLSCEQNLNHDAMYWYRQDPGQGLRLIYYSQIVNDFQKGDIAEGYSVSREKKESFPLTVTSAQKNPTAFYLCASSTRDRDPYEQYFGPGTRLTVT.

The chain recombines TRBV6-5 with TRBJ2-2; D is possibly TRBD1 (5 bases). Per the germline V gene, CDR1 is MNHEY and CDR2 is SVGAGI. The CDR3 runs to 15 residues. V gave up 6 bases and J gave up 4 bases, with 15 bases separating them. The CDR3 sequence: CASSFLTGSTGELFF. The DNA for the CDR3 is TGTGCCAGCAGCTTTCTAACAGGCTCCACCGGGGAGCTGTTTTTT.

The chain employs TRBV5-1 and TRBJ2-3; D not certain. Germline CDR1 and CDR2: SGHRS and YFSETQ. There are 15 residues in the CDR3. With 0 bases removed from V and 0 bases from J, the gap between germline ends came to 8 bases. The chain's CDR3 is CASSLGQTSTDTQYF. In DNA form, the CDR3 reads TGCGCCAGCAGCTTGGGTCAGACCAGCACAGATACGCAGTATTTT.